This TCR beta chain was sequenced in a study of blood T cell repertoires in COVID-19. As for the study in general: Acute-phase and convalescent COVID-19 samples originated in the United States, Italy and Spain.

This study enrolled people aged roughly 18 to 89 from about two dozen US geographic areas. Cohorts were based on clinical histories the participants reported. Authors' data handling: Amplified reference gene primers provided the basis for estimating nucleated cell counts. Generated by immunoSEQ multiplex PCR, the TCRdb table keeps only in-frame clones and is missing some. V and J calls and clone size are copied from that table; D and trimming were computed from the DNA. The repertoire includes fewer than 250,000 clones, 85% to 90% of them detected once, and roughly 14% sits in the top ten. Germline CDR1 reads MDHEN; CDR2 reads SYDVKM. The CDR3 runs 16 residues. Trimming took 7 bases from V and 0 from J, leaving 18 bases between them.

The origin of this receptor is a woman in her forties or fifties with acute COVID-19. The chain joins TRBV28 to TRBJ1-1; possible D gene TRBD1, 6 bases. Sequences were obtained from PBMCs or T cells enriched from blood (not recorded which). This CDR3 is CASNYPGRGMNTEAFF. The CDR3 region has the DNA TGTGCCAGCAATTACCCCGGGAGGGGGATGAACACTGAAGCTTTCTTT.